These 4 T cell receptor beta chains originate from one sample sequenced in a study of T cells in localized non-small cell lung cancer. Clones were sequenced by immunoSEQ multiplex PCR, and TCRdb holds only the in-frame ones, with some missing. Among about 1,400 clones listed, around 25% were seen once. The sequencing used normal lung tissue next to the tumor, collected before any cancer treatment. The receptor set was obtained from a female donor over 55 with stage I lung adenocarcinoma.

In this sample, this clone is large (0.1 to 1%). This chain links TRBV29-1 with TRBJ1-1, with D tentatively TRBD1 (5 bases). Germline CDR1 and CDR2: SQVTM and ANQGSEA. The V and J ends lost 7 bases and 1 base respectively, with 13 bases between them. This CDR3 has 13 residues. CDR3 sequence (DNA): TGCAGCGCCTCGGGACTCACGAACACTGAAGCTTTCTTT. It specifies CSASGLTNTEAFF.

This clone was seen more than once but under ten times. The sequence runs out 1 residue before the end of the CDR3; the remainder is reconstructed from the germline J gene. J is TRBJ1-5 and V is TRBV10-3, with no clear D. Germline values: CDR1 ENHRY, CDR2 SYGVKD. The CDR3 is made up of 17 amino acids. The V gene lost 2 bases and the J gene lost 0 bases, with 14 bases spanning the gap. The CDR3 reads CAISETGGGYSNQPQHF. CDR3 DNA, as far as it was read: TGTGCCATCAGTGAGACCGGAGGAGGTTATAGCAATCAGCCCCAGCAT.

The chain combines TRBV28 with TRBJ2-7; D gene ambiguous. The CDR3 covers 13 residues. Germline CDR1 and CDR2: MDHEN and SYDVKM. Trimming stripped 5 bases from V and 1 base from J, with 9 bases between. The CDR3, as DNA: TGTGCCAGCAGTAGAGAGTGGTCCTACGAGCAGTACTTC. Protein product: CASSREWSYEQYF.

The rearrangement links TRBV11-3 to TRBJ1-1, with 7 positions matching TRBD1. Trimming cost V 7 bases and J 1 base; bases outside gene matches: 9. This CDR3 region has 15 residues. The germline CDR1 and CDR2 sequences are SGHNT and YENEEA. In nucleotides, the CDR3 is TGTGCCAGCACCCCCTGGCAGGGGGAGAACACTGAAGCTTTCTTT. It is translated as CASTPWQGENTEAFF.